This T cell receptor beta chain was captured in a study of CXCR3-negative and CXCR3-positive naive CD8 T cells. Overall study findings and caveats: With respect to TRBV-TRBJ usage, naive CXCR3-negative and CXCR3-positive cells were similar; memory differed. Diversity ran similarly high across both naive subsets but far lower in memory CD8+ cells.

In the case of this clonotype: Its antigen is undetermined.

Germline CDR1 MNHEY, CDR2 SMNVEV (reference sequence). The CDR3 is 13 residues long. Naive CD8+ T cells had a CD45RO-CCR7+CD27+CD95- phenotype. The TRB libraries of cDNA were built by UMI-labeled 5' RACE. TCRdb reprocessed the 5' RACE reads, with one entry per CDR3 protein and no DNA. This table lists roughly 26,000 distinct CDR3 sequences. The sequenced material came from naive CXCR3- CD8+ T cells from blood. Sample subset: CD45RO-CCR7+CD27+CD95- naive CD8+ T cells lacking CXCR3 (TNR3-). The rearrangement joins TRBV27 to TRBJ2-7; no DNA is available, so the TRBD1 call from TCRdb remains unchecked. This clonotype was obtained from a human donor in good health. Some clones in this sample may be carry-over from other donors' samples. CDR3: CGSSRTGSYEQYF.